The present T cell receptor beta chain was sequenced within a study of cytotoxic CD8 clonotypes in ibrutinib-treated CLL. Study context: Response specimens were obtained following a median treatment duration of 12 months, with a range of 6 to 36.

Worth noting for this clone: Its antigen remains unknown.

Sequencing was designed to attain a depth spanning 1 in 200,000 to 1 in 1 million T cells. Using immunoSEQ multiplex PCR, the repertoire was profiled, and TCRdb retains in-frame clones only, with some absent. The sample includes about 140,000 clones, around 80% seen only once; the top ten take 7.5% to 8%. General observations from the study: The study found baseline clonality above age-matched healthy donors, tracking circulating CD8+ T-cell counts. Under treatment, the uncommon public clonotypes either contracted or remained stable.

With V trimmed by 4 bases and J by 2 bases, 10 bases remained unmatched. The CDR3 has 16 amino acids. Per germline, CDR1 SGHRS and CDR2 YFSETQ. The receptor comes from a human donor with chronic lymphocytic leukemia. The specimen comprised PBMCs, sampled after 36 months of ibrutinib treatment. The rearrangement joins TRBV5-1 to TRBJ1-1; 8 bases align to TRBD1. This chain's CDR3 is CASSQAPGQGNTEAFF. CDR3 sequence (DNA): TGCGCCAGCAGCCAAGCCCCAGGACAGGGAAACACTGAAGCTTTCTTT.